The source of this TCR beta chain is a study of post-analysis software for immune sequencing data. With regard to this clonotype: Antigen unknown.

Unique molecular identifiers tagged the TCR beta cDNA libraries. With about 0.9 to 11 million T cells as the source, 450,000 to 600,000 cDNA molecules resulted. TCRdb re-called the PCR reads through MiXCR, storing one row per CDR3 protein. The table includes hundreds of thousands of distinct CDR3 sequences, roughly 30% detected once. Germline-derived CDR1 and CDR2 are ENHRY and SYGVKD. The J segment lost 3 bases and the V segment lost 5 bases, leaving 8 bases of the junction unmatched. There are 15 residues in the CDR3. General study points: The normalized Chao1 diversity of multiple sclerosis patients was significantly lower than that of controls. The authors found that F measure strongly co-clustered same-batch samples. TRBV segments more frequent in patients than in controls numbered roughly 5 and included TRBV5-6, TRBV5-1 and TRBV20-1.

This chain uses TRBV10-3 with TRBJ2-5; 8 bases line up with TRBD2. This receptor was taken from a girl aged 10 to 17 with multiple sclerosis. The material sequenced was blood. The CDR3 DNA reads TGTGCCATCAGTCCGGGACTAGGAATTGAAGAGACCCAGTACTTC. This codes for CAISPGLGIEETQYF.